The source of this T cell receptor beta chain is a study of blood T cells in healthy people across ages. A second roughly 6 to 12 cycle PCR used barcoded and J-beta primers. MiXCR, applied by TCRdb to the 5' RACE reads, yields one record per CDR3 protein. This sample carries fewer than 2,000,000 distinct CDR3 sequences, approximately 39% of them seen once, and the ten largest clones take 23%. Each sample provided at least 5 micrograms of extracted total RNA. V shed 0 bases, J shed 3 bases, and the junction held 7 bases outside the gene matches. Germline CDR1 and CDR2: SQVTM and ANQGSEA. The CDR3 consists of 15 residues.

This chain uses TRBV29-1 with TRBJ1-2; TRBD1 agrees at 7 bases. Sequences were obtained from blood. This clonotype was obtained from a human donor in good health. The CDR3 spells CSVEDLTGEHYGYTF. The CDR3 coding sequence is TGCAGCGTTGAAGATCTAACAGGGGAACACTATGGCTACACCTTC.